This TCR beta chain was retrieved from a study of shared clonotypes between healthy human individuals. The data were produced by immunoSEQ multiplex PCR, yet TCRdb's version contains in-frame clones alone and is incomplete. The table lists about 1.5 million clones, 95% to 99% of them singletons. Healthy adults negative for HIV, lacking recent acute infections or vaccinations, served as donors. The CDR3 contains 14 residues. V and J are TRBV21-1 and TRBJ1-1. TRBV21-1 is a pseudogene segment. The clonotype comes from a man aged 25 to 40 in good health. What was sequenced was naive CD4+ T cells sorted from blood. The subset is: CD45RA+ positively selected. The CDR3 DNA reads as TGTGCCAGCAGCAAAGGGGTCCCGAACACTGAAGCTTTCTTT. This encodes CASSKGVPNTEAFF.